This TCR beta chain is drawn from a study of shared clonotypes between healthy human individuals. Broader study findings: Among non-shared clonotypes, generation probabilities were lower than among those shared by all four donors. Of the naive CD4 clonotypes, around 5% were shared across several donors.

Regarding this clone: Its antigen is not identified.

Donors had no recently reported acute infections or vaccinations and were HIV-negative. Subsets obtained from CD4+ cells comprised CD45RA+ naive and CD45RA-negative memory cells. Some clones are missing from TCRdb's copy, which holds only in-frame ones; the method was immunoSEQ multiplex PCR. The repertoire has some 2,000,000 clones, around 95% of them found once; the top ten carry under 0.15%. The CDR3 totals 13 residues. Germline V gives CDR1 MNHEY, CDR2 SMNVEV (reference sequence). The junction had 3 bases not matched to a gene; V was cut back by 5 bases and J by 4 bases. This sequence joins TRBV27 and TRBJ2-7, with 9 nucleotides matching TRBD1. Sequenced material: naive CD4+ T cells sorted from blood. Indicated subset: CD45RA+ positively selected. This receptor was identified in a man between 18 and 35 years old in good health. CDR3: CASSRQGGYEQYF. CDR3 in DNA: TGTGCCAGCAGTCGACAGGGGGGGTACGAGCAGTACTTC.